The 2 T cell receptor beta chains reported below all come from one sample, sequenced in a study of post-analysis software for immune sequencing data. Each TCR beta cDNA library carried unique molecular identifiers. TCRdb reprocessed the PCR reads via MiXCR and lists one record per CDR3 protein. Among more than 500,000 distinct CDR3 sequences, about a third were seen once, and the ten largest hold around 6.1%. Their antigen targets remain unknown. Study-wide results and caveats: Compared with controls, patients had more of roughly five TRBV segments, including TRBV5-6, TRBV5-1 and TRBV20-1.

The specimen sequenced was blood. Receptors originate from a girl aged 2-17 years with multiple sclerosis.

The rearrangement joins TRBV6-5 to TRBJ2-3; D gene uncertain. Germline V gene sequence: CDR1 MNHEY, CDR2 SVGAGI. V lost 1 base and J 5 bases, leaving 19 bases between the germline ends. The CDR3 is 17 residues long. For the CDR3, the DNA is TGTGCCAGCAGTTACTATCTGCCAGCTACCAATGGAGATACGCAGTATTTT. Translation: CASSYYLPATNGDTQYF.

V is TRBV7-8 and J is TRBJ2-7, with 9 nucleotides matching TRBD2. Trimming took 6 bases from V and 2 from J; bases not matched to a gene: 8. This CDR3 contains 15 residues. Per germline, CDR1 SGHVS and CDR2 FQNEAQ. CDR3: CASSPSSGATYEQYF. CDR3 sequence (DNA): TGTGCCAGCAGTCCATCTAGCGGGGCTACCTACGAGCAGTACTTC.